A selection of T cell receptor beta chains follows, all from one sample in a study of shared clonotypes between healthy human individuals. The protocol was immunoSEQ multiplex PCR, while the TCRdb copy is restricted to in-frame clones and leaves out a portion. The sample records about 2.4 million clones, around 90% being singletons. Sequencing used naive CD4+ T cells sorted from blood. These receptors originate from a man younger than 35 in good health. The CDR3 runs from the conserved cysteine through the conserved F or W. D genes are given only for firm matches. Size tells how often a clone was seen (once, few, many) or the class of an expanded clone, and some rows leave it out.

>-|TRBV18|16|TRBJ2-2|-
TGTGCCAGCTCACCATCGAGTCAGGCAAACACCGGGGAGCTGTTTTTT
CASSPSSQANTGELFF
>few|TRBV5-1|13|TRBJ2-7|-
TGCGCCAGCAGCTTGGACGGCTCCTACGAGCAGTACTTC
CASSLDGSYEQYF
>-|TRBV6-5|14|TRBJ2-2|TRBD2
TGTGCCAGCAGCAATAGCGGGGACACCGGGGAGCTGTTTTTT
CASSNSGDTGELFF
>-|TRBV21-1|18|TRBJ1-4|-
TGTGCCAGCAGCAAACCCCACCTCGGCGAGGAAGACTGTGAAAAACTGTTTTTT
CASSKPHLGEEDCEKLFF
>-|TRBV10-2|24|TRBJ2-4|-
TGCGCCAGCAGTGAACAACAACGTCGTATTAGCGGGACAGGTGATATCCTTGCCAAAAACATTCAGTACTTC
CASSEQQRRISGTGDILAKNIQYF
>-|TRBV6-6|14|TRBJ1-5|-
TGTGCCAGCAGTGATCAGGGTCCCAATCAGCCCCAGCATTTT
CASSDQGPNQPQHF
>-|TRBV11-2|15|TRBJ2-1|TRBD2
TGTGCCAGCAGCTCAGGACTAGCGGGAGTAAATGAGCAGTTCTTC
CASSSGLAGVNEQFF
>-|TRBV19|14|TRBJ2-5|TRBD2
TGTGCCAGTAGTTTAGCGGGACCCAAAGAGACCCAGTACTTC
CASSLAGPKETQYF
>-|TRBV19|13|TRBJ1-2|TRBD1
TGTGCCAGTACCCCGACAGGGGCCTATGGCTACACCTTC
CASTPTGAYGYTF
>few|TRBV6-5|14|TRBJ1-1|-
TGTGCCAGCAGTAACAGCATCCAGAACACTGAAGCTTTCTTT
CASSNSIQNTEAFF
>-|TRBV7-3|12|TRBJ2-3|-
TGTGCCAGCAGCTACGGATCAGATACGCAGTATTTT
CASSYGSDTQYF
>-|TRBV6-6|15|TRBJ2-6|-
TGTGCCAGCAGTTACCCCGGACAGTCACCCAACGTCCTGACTTTC
CASSYPGQSPNVLTF
>-|TRBV7-9|14|TRBJ2-1|-
TGTGCCAGCAGCTTAGACGTCTCCTACAATGAGCAGTTCTTC
CASSLDVSYNEQFF
>-|TRBV5-6|12|TRBJ1-4|-
TGTGCCAGCAGCTTGCGTTATGAAAAACTGTTTTTT
CASSLRYEKLFF
>-|TRBV6-4|14|TRBJ1-5|-
TGTGCCAGCAGCGCTAGACAGCTCAATCAGCCCCAGCATTTT
CASSARQLNQPQHF
>-|TRBV7-9|11|TRBJ2-5|-
TGTGCCAGCAGCTTCTCGGAGACCCAGTACTTC
CASSFSETQYF
>-|TRBV19|14|TRBJ1-5|TRBD1
TGTGCCAGTAGACTGACAGGGCCTCTGGGGCCCCAGCATTTT
CASRLTGPLGPQHF
>-|TRBV27|16|TRBJ2-1|-
TGTGCCAGCAGTTTCCGGGCGGCCGAAAGCTACAATGAGCAGTTCTTC
CASSFRAAESYNEQFF
>-|TRBV5-1|14|TRBJ2-7|-
TGCGCCAGCAGCTTAGGGACAACCACCTACGAGCAGTACTTC
CASSLGTTTYEQYF
>once|TRBV28|15|TRBJ1-1|-
TGTGCCAGCAGTTCCTCGACAGTTTTGAACACTGAAGCTTTCTTT
CASSSSTVLNTEAFF
>once|TRBV9|13|TRBJ1-1|TRBD1
TGTGCCAGCAGTGAAACAGGGGACACTGAAGCTTTCTTT
CASSETGDTEAFF
>-|TRBV12-5|14|TRBJ1-2|TRBD1
TGTGCTAGTGGTCCGGGACAGGGTAAAGAAGGCTACACCTTC
CASGPGQGKEGYTF
>-|TRBV2|12|TRBJ2-7|-
TGTGCCAGCACGGCCCTTTCCTACGAGCAGTACTTC
CASTALSYEQYF
>-|TRBV28|15|TRBJ1-1|-
TGTGCCAGCAGACCCCACAGAGGGGCGAACACTGAAGCTTTCTTT
CASRPHRGANTEAFF
>-|TRBV27|15|TRBJ1-6|-
TGTGCCAGCAGTATCGGGGGGGGCTATAATTCACCCCTCCACTTT
CASSIGGGYNSPLHF
>-|TRBV6-5|13|TRBJ2-7|-
TGTGCCAGCAGTTCAGGGGCCCCCCTCGAGCAGTACTTC
CASSSGAPLEQYF
>-|TRBV5-4|16|TRBJ2-2|TRBD2
TGTGCCAGCAGCACGGGACTAGCGGCGAACACCGGGGAGCTGTTTTTT
CASSTGLAANTGELFF
>-|TRBV30|13|TRBJ1-1|-
TGTGCCTGGAAAGGGCGGGCCTACGGTGAAGCTTTCTTT
CAWKGRAYGEAFF
>-|TRBV6-6|11|TRBJ1-2|-
TGTGCCAGCAGTTCTGACTATGGCTACACCTTC
CASSSDYGYTF
>-|TRBV6-1|14|TRBJ1-1|-
TGTGCCAGCAGTCCACAGGGACCGCTCACTGAAGCTTTCTTT
CASSPQGPLTEAFF
>-|TRBV9|14|TRBJ2-5|-
TGTGCCAGCAGCGTAGCGGCCGTACAAGAGACCCAGTACTTC
CASSVAAVQETQYF
>-|TRBV10-3|13|TRBJ2-3|TRBD1
TGTGCCATCAGTGAGTACGGGACAGGGGACGCGTATTTT
CAISEYGTGDAYF
>-|TRBV30|13|TRBJ1-5|TRBD1
TGTGCCTCCCAGGGGGGGTTTAATCAGCCCCAGCATTTT
CASQGGFNQPQHF
>-|TRBV11-2|14|TRBJ1-1|-
TGTGCCAGCAGCCCGCGGGGTTATGCGACTGAAGCTTTCTTT
CASSPRGYATEAFF
>few|TRBV30|16|TRBJ1-5|TRBD1
TGTGCCTGGCGATCACAGGGGGTTGAACCCAATCAGCCCCAGCATTTT
CAWRSQGVEPNQPQHF
>-|TRBV5-1|14|TRBJ2-2|-
TGCGCCAGCAGCTTGAACACAGGCACCGGGGAGCTGTTTTTT
CASSLNTGTGELFF
>-|TRBV18|16|TRBJ2-5|TRBD2
TGTGCCAGCTCACCGAGTAGCGGGAGTTTACAAGAGACCCAGTACTTC
CASSPSSGSLQETQYF
>once|TRBV21-1|13|TRBJ2-3|-
TGTGCCAGCAGCAAAGACCCGGGTGGGAGGAAGTATTTT
CASSKDPGGRKYF
>-|TRBV18|14|TRBJ1-1|TRBD1
TGTGCCAGCTCTCGCGGGACAGGGGACACTGAAGCTTTCTTT
CASSRGTGDTEAFF
>-|TRBV28|17|TRBJ2-2|TRBD2
TGTGCCAGCAGTTTATGGGGACTAGCGGCGAACACCGGGGAGCTGTTTTTT
CASSLWGLAANTGELFF
>-|TRBV28|14|TRBJ1-1|TRBD1
TGTGCCAGCAGACCGGGACAGCTGAACACTGAAGCTTTCTTT
CASRPGQLNTEAFF